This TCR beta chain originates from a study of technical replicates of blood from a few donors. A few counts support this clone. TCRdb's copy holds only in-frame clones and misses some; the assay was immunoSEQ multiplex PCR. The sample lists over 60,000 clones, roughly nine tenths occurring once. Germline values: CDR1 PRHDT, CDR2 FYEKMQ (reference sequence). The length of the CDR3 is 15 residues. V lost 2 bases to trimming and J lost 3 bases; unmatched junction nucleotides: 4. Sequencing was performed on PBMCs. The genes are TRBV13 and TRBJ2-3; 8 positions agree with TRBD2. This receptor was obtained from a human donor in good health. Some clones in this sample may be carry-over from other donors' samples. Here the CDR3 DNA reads TGTGCCAGCAGCTTACGGGGGGGTCAAACAGATACGCAGTATTTT. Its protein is CASSLRGGQTDTQYF.